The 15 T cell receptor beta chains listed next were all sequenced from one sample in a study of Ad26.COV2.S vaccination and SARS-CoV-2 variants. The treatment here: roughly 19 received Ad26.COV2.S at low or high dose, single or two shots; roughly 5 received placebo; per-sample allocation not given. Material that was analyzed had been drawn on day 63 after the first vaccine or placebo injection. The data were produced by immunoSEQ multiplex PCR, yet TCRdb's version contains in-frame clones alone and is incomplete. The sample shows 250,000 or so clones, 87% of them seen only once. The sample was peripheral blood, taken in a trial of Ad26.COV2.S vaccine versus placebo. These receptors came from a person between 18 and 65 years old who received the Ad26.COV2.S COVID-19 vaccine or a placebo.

The CDR3 loop reads CASSQVLGRFSTEAFF. Here the CDR3 DNA reads TGTGCCAGCAGCCAAGTGCTAGGGAGGTTCTCCACTGAAGCTTTCTTT. The chain combines TRBV14 with TRBJ1-1; D is uncertain. This CDR3 spans 16 amino acids. The V end was cut by 1 base, the J end by 4 bases, with 16 bases between. CDR1 and CDR2 (germline): SGHDN, FVKESK.

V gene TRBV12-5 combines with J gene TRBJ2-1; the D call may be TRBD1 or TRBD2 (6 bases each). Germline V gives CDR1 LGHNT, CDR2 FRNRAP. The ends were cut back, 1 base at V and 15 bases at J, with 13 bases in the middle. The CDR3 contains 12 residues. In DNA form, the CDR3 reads TGTGCTAGTGGTTTGGGAGGGGGGCGGCGGTTCTTC. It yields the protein CASGLGGGRRFF.

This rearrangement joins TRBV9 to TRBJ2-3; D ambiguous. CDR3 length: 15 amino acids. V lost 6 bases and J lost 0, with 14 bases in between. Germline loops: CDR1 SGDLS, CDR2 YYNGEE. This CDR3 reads CASNPTHSSTDTQYF. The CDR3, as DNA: TGTGCCAGCAACCCTACCCACTCCAGCACAGATACGCAGTATTTT.

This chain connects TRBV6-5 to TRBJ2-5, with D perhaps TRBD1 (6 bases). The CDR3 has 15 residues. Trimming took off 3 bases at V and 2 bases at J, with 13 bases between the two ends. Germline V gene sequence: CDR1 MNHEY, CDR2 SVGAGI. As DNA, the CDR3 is TGTGCCAGCAGTTATGGAGACAGGTTACAAGAGACCCAGTACTTC. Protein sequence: CASSYGDRLQETQYF.

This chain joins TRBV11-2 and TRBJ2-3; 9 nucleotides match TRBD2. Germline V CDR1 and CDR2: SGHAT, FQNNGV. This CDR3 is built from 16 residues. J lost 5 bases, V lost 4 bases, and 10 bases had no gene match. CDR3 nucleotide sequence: TGTGCCAGCAGCTCCAGGGCGGGGGGGCCCCGAGATACGCAGTATTTT. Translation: CASSSRAGGPRDTQYF.

CDR3 sequence (DNA): TGTGCCAGCAGTGAGGGGCAGGGGGCCAATCAGCCCCAGCATTTT. Translating gives CASSEGQGANQPQHF. The J gene is TRBJ1-5, the V gene TRBV6-1; 8 bases line up with TRBD1. The CDR3 is 15 amino acids. Trimming took 3 bases from V and 3 from J; bases not matched to a gene: 4. The germline V gene has CDR1 MNHNS and CDR2 SASEGT.

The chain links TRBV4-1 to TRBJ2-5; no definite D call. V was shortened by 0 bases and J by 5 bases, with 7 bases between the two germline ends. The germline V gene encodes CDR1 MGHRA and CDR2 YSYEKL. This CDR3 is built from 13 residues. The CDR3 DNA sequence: TGCGCCAGCAGCCAAGAGGTACCGGAGACCCAGTACTTC. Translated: CASSQEVPETQYF.

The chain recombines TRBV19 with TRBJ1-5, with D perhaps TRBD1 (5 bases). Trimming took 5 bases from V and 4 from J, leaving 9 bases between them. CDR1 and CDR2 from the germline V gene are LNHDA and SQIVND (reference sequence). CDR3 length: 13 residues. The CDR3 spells CASSDSLNQPQHF. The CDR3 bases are TGTGCCAGTAGTGACAGTCTTAATCAGCCCCAGCATTTT.

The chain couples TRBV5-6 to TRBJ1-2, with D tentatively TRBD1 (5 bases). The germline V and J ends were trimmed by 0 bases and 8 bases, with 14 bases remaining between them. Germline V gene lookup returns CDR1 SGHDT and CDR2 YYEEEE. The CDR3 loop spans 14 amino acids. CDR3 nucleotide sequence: TGTGCCAGCAGCTTGGGAGCGGGGCGCGGAGGCTACACCTTC. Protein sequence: CASSLGAGRGGYTF.

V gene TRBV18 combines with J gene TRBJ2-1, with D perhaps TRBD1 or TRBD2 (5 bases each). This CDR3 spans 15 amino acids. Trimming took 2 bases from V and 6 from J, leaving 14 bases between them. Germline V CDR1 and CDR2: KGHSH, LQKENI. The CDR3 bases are TGTGCCAGCTCACCAAAAGAAGCGAGGGGCAATGAGCAGTTCTTC. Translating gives CASSPKEARGNEQFF.

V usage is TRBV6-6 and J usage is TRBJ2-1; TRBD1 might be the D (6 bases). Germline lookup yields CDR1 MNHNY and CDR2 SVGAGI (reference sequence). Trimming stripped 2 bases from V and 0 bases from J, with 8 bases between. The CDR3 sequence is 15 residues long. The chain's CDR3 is CASSYPQGSYNEQFF. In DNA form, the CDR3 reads TGTGCCAGCAGTTACCCACAGGGCTCCTACAATGAGCAGTTCTTC.

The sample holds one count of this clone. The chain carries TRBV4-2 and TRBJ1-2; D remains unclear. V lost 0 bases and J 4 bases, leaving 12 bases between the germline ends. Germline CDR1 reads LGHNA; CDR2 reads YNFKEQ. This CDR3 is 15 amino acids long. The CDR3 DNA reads TGTGCCAGCAGCCAAGACCCAGGATGGCTCTATGGCTACACCTTC. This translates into CASSQDPGWLYGYTF.

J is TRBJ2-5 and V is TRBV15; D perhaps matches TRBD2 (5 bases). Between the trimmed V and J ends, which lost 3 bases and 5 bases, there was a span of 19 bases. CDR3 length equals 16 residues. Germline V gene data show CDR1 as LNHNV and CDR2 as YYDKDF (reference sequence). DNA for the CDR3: TGTGCCACCAGCAGCACCAGGTTCCTTGAGCGGGAGACCCAGTACTTC. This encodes CATSSTRFLERETQYF.

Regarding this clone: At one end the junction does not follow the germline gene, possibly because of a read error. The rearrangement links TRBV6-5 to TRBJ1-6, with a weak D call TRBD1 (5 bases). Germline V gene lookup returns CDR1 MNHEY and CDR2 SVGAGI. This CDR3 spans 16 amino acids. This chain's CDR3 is CTSSYLHATGDSPLHF. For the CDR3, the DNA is TGTACCAGCAGTTACCTTCATGCTACGGGGGATTCACCCCTCCACTTT.

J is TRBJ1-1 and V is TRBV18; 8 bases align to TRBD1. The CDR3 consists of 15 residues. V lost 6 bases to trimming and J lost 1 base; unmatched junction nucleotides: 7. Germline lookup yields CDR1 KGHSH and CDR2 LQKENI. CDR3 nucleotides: TGTGCCAGCTCGCCCATTACAGGGGGGAACACTGAAGCTTTCTTT. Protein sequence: CASSPITGGNTEAFF.